Given below is one T cell receptor (beta chain) in context. This specimen belongs to a study of shared clonotypes between healthy human individuals. On the study more broadly: Donors had three CD4 naive, three CD4 memory, two CD8 naive and one CD8 memory plate apiece.

Germline CDR1 MNHEY, CDR2 SVGAGI. The length of the CDR3 is 15 residues. Trimming left V 8 bases short and J 1 base short, with 18 bases between. Profiling relied on immunoSEQ multiplex PCR, and the TCRdb table lists in-frame clones only, not all of them. Of approximately 2,300,000 clones in the sample, 80% to 95% were seen once. Material: naive CD4+ T cells from PBMCs. Subset defined: CD45RA+ positively selected. The origin of this receptor is a man aged 18 to 35 in good health. Some clones in this sample may be carry-over from other donors' samples. The chain couples TRBV6-5 to TRBJ2-7; the D is unclear. The CDR3 bases are TGTGCCAGCGCAAACCCTCCAGGAAAATCCTACGAGCAGTACTTC. Translation gives CASANPPGKSYEQYF.